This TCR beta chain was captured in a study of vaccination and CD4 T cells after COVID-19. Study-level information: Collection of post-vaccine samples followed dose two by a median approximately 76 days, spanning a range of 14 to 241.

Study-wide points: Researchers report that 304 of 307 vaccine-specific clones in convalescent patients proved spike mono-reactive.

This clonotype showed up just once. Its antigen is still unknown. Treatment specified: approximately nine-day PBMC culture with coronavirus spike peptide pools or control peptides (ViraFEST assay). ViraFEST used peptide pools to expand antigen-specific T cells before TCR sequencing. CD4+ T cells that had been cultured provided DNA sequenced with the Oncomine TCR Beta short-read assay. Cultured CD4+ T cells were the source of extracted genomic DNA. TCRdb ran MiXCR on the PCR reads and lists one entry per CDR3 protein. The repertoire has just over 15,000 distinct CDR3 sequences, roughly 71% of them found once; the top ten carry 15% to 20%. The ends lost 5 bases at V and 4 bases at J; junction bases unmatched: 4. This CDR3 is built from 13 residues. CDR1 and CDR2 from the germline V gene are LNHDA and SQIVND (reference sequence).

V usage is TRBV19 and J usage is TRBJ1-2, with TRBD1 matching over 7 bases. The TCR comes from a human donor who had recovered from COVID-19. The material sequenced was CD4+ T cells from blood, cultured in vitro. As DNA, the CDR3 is TGTGCCAGTAGTGAAGGGGGCCGCTATGGCTACACCTTC. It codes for CASSEGGRYGYTF.